This TCR beta chain was documented in a study of blood T cells in healthy people across ages. Donors were systemically healthy Caucasian individuals from Russia aged about 6 to 90 years. The use of a sample-barcoded 5' primer and a J-beta primer mix characterized a second PCR of roughly 6 to 12 cycles. TCRdb re-called the 5' RACE reads with MiXCR, one entry per CDR3 protein. The profile shows fewer than 600,000 distinct CDR3 sequences, approximately 26% of them singletons. The study's findings and limits: Diversity figures derived from one million T cells were judged to underestimate the true value.

V gave up 2 bases and J gave up 5 bases, with 6 bases separating them. The germline V gene encodes CDR1 MNHEY and CDR2 SVGEGT. The CDR3 is 12 residues long. This clonotype has only a few counts. Its antigen remains unidentified. This sample was also put to use in a study of T cells of mothers and their children. This second report adds: Study donors consisted of three healthy Caucasian mothers and their six children.

The sequence derives from a boy between 2 and 10 years old in good health. Sequencing was done on a sample of blood. The chain joins TRBV6-2 or TRBV6-3 to TRBJ2-5, with D unclear. CDR3 DNA sequence: TGTGCCAGCAGTTACGCTAGTGAGACCCAGTACTTC. This encodes CASSYASETQYF.